These 29 T cell receptor beta chains originate from one sample sequenced in a study of T-cell reconstitution after alpha-beta-depleted transplantation in children. Preparation of the TCRbeta library used unique molecular identifiers. TCRdb ran MiXCR on the PCR reads and lists one entry per CDR3 protein. The sample lists 700,000 to 850,000 distinct CDR3 sequences, roughly 16% occurring once. Sequencing was performed on PBMCs, mostly from graft donor cells, taken 360 days after TCRalphabeta/CD19-depleted stem cell transplant. The receptors come from a male patient between 10 and 17 years old who had a stem cell transplant for acute lymphoblastic leukemia, so the T cells may come from the graft donor.

With regard to this clonotype: A read error may produce the germline difference seen at one junction end. The rearrangement joins TRBV12-3 or TRBV12-4 to TRBJ1-3; D unclear. The CDR3 runs to 18 residues. The CDR3 DNA follows: TGTGCCAGCAGTTTAAAAGTCGGGCTGACGAACTCTGGAAACACCATATACTTT. Translation gives CASSLKVGLTNSGNTIYF.

This clonotype was counted ten times or more. The gene calls are TRBV7-2 and TRBJ2-1; D is undetermined. Trimming pared 4 bases from V and 0 bases from J, leaving 10 bases between. This CDR3 has 15 residues. Germline values: CDR1 SGHTA, CDR2 FQGNSA. CDR3 sequence (DNA): TGTGCCAGCAGCTCGCAGCTCTCCTCCTACAATGAGCAGTTCTTC. It is translated as CASSSQLSSYNEQFF.

This clonotype has just a few counts. V usage is TRBV7-6 and J usage is TRBJ2-2, with TRBD1 matching 11 bases. This CDR3 comprises 18 residues. CDR1 SGHVS and CDR2 FNYEAQ come from the germline V gene. V trimming: 0 bases; J trimming: 4 bases; junction bases outside the gene matches: 7. CDR3 sequence (DNA): TGTGCCAGCAGCTTAGCGCCCGCCGGGACAGGGGGCACCGGGGAGCTGTTTTTT. This sequence encodes CASSLAPAGTGGTGELFF.

This chain joins TRBV29-1 and TRBJ2-7; D possibly corresponds to TRBD2 (6 bases). Trimming stripped 3 bases from V and 4 bases from J, with 16 bases between. This CDR3 region has 14 residues. CDR1 and CDR2 (germline): SQVTM, ANQGSEA. CDR3 region: CSVDGYAGQYEQYF. CDR3 bases: TGCAGCGTTGACGGGTACGCGGGGCAATACGAGCAGTACTTC.

This clonotype has ten or more counts. This rearrangement joins TRBV6-5 to TRBJ1-5, with D possibly matching TRBD1 (5 bases). V lost 0 bases to trimming and J lost 4 bases, with 7 bases between them. There are 14 residues in the CDR3. Germline CDR1 MNHEY, CDR2 SVGAGI. This chain's CDR3 is CASSYSRGNQPQHF. DNA of the CDR3: TGTGCCAGCAGTTACTCGAGGGGAAATCAGCCCCAGCATTTT.

The table lists this clonotype with a few counts. The V gene is TRBV7-9, the J gene TRBJ2-3; D remains ambiguous. The CDR3 is 14 residues long. Germline CDR1 SEHNR, CDR2 FQNEAQ (reference sequence). V lost 5 bases and J lost 0, with 9 bases in between. The CDR3 sequence: CASSTETSTDTQYF. The CDR3 DNA is TGTGCCAGCAGCACAGAGACTAGCACAGATACGCAGTATTTT. Supplemented by reference TRBV7-9 and TRBJ2-3, the full variable domain reads DTGVSQNPRHKITKRGQNVTFRCDPISEHNRLYWYRQTLGQGPEFLTYFQNEAQLEKSRLLSDRFSAERPKGSFSTLEIQRTEQGDSAMYLCASSTETSTDTQYFGPGTRLTVL.

The chain uses TRBV7-8 and TRBJ2-5; possibly TRBD2 for D (5 bases). Trimming removed 5 bases from V and 3 bases from J, with 22 bases in between. Germline V lookup: CDR1 SGHVS, CDR2 FQNEAQ. The CDR3 runs to 17 residues. The CDR3 loop reads CASSTHPTRALKETQYF. CDR3 DNA sequence: TGTGCCAGCAGCACCCACCCTACTAGGGCCCTTAAAGAGACCCAGTACTTC.

This clonotype was seen only a few times. V gene TRBV6-5 combines with J gene TRBJ2-3, with TRBD1 identical over 9 bases. Germline values: CDR1 MNHEY, CDR2 SVGAGI. The V segment lost 2 bases and the J segment 2 bases; nucleotides outside the gene matches: 5. The CDR3 is 16 amino acids. Written as DNA, the CDR3 is TGTGCCAGCAGTTACCCCGGGACAGGGAACACAGATACGCAGTATTTT. Translating gives CASSYPGTGNTDTQYF.

The gene calls are TRBV4-1 and TRBJ2-1; 8 bases align to TRBD1. The germline CDR1 and CDR2 sequences are MGHRA and YSYEKL. After removal of 4 bases from V and 4 bases from J, the junction contained 6 bases not matched to a gene. The CDR3 has 15 amino acids. The CDR3 here is CASSPDRALYNEQFF. DNA of the CDR3: TGCGCCAGCAGCCCGGACAGGGCCCTTTACAATGAGCAGTTCTTC.

This chain joins TRBV5-1 and TRBJ2-7; 9 nucleotides align to TRBD1. Trimming at V came to 4 bases and at J to 0 bases, leaving 8 bases not matched to a gene. Germline CDR1 reads SGHRS; CDR2 reads YFSETQ. This CDR3 contains 16 residues. Here the CDR3 reads CASSRTGDSSSYEQYF. The CDR3, as DNA: TGCGCCAGCAGCCGGACAGGGGATTCTAGCTCCTACGAGCAGTACTTC.

This clonotype was recorded many times. The V call is TRBV12-3 or TRBV12-4, the J call TRBJ2-2, with 11 bases that match TRBD1. Trimming took 7 bases from V and 6 from J; bases not matched to a gene: 4. The CDR3 runs to 14 residues. DNA of the CDR3: TGTGCCAGCAACCCGGGACAGGGGGCCGGGGAGCTGTTTTTT. Translation gives CASNPGQGAGELFF.

This clonotype occurred a few times. The chain is built from TRBV24-1 and TRBJ2-1; 14 bases match TRBD2. V was clipped by 5 bases and J by 7 bases; unmatched bases: 6. Germline V gene data show CDR1 as KGHDR and CDR2 as SFDVKD. The CDR3 sequence is 16 residues long. The CDR3 reads CATSAWTSGRSNEQFF. CDR3 bases: TGTGCCACCAGTGCCTGGACTAGCGGGAGGAGTAATGAGCAGTTCTTC.

The chain joins TRBV13 to TRBJ1-1; D call uncertain. The CDR3 extends over 17 amino acids. Germline CDR1 PRHDT, CDR2 FYEKMQ (reference sequence). Deletions cut 5 bases from V and 1 base from J, with 20 bases between. The CDR3 here is CASSPGGPGRQNTEAFF. The DNA for the CDR3 is TGTGCCAGCAGCCCGGGAGGACCCGGCAGACAGAACACTGAAGCTTTCTTT.

The chain links TRBV20-1 to TRBJ2-5, with D uncertain. There are 12 residues in the CDR3. Germline V lookup: CDR1 DFQATT, CDR2 SNEGSKA (reference sequence). The CDR3 coding sequence is TGCAGGGTTTTCGACCCCCAAGAGACCCAGTACTTC. Protein product: CRVFDPQETQYF.

This clonotype showed up just a few times. This chain connects TRBV4-2 to TRBJ2-7; 8 nucleotides agree with TRBD2. The V and J ends lost 5 bases and 4 bases, in that order; junction bases with no gene match: 7. Germline lookup yields CDR1 LGHNA and CDR2 YNFKEQ. CDR3 length equals 14 residues. CDR3 nucleotide sequence: TGTGCCAGCAGCAGATCGACTAGCGAGTACGAGCAGTACTTC. Translation gives CASSRSTSEYEQYF.

This clonotype was seen at least ten times. J is TRBJ2-1 and V is TRBV5-1, with D perhaps assigned TRBD1 or TRBD2 (5 bases each). Trimming stripped 4 bases from V and 2 bases from J, with 16 bases between. This CDR3 region has 16 residues. Germline CDR1 and CDR2: SGHRS and YFSETQ. This CDR3 reads CASSDLGEGPYNEQFF. CDR3 DNA: TGCGCCAGCAGCGATCTCGGCGAGGGGCCCTACAATGAGCAGTTCTTC.

The V call is TRBV7-6, the J call TRBJ2-7, with 7 bases aligning to TRBD2. Trimming took 5 bases from V and 0 from J; bases not matched to a gene: 10. Germline V lookup: CDR1 SGHVS, CDR2 FNYEAQ. CDR3 length: 16 residues. CDR3 DNA: TGTGCCAGCAGCCCTGGACTAGTGGGACGCTCCTACGAGCAGTACTTC. It is translated as CASSPGLVGRSYEQYF.

The chain is built from TRBV5-1 and TRBJ2-2; D uncertain. V was shortened by 0 bases and J by 3 bases, with 3 bases between the two germline ends. Germline V gene data show CDR1 as SGHRS and CDR2 as YFSETQ. There are 13 residues in the CDR3. CDR3 amino acids: CASSLVHTGELFF. In DNA, the CDR3 is TGCGCCAGCAGCTTGGTCCACACCGGGGAGCTGTTTTTT. Looking up the rest from reference TRBV5-1 and TRBJ2-2 gives the full variable domain: KAGVTQTPRYLIKTRGQQVTLSCSPISGHRSVSWYQQTPGQGLQFLFEYFSETQRNKGNFPGRFSGRQFSNSRSEMNVSTLELGDSALYLCASSLVHTGELFFGEGSRLTVL.

There are many counts of this clonotype. The chain recombines TRBV10-2 with TRBJ2-5; 7 positions match TRBD2. Germline trimming cut 3 bases from V and 14 bases from J; bases unmatched to any gene: 6. The CDR3 contains 11 residues. CDR1 is WSHSY, CDR2 SAAADI, per germline. CDR3 nucleotide sequence: TGCGCCAGCAGTGATATGCGGGAGCTATACTTC. It encodes CASSDMRELYF.

This clonotype has only a few counts. The rearrangement joins TRBV27 to TRBJ2-1, with no clear D. The germline V gene has CDR1 MNHEY and CDR2 SMNVEV (reference sequence). V was trimmed by 5 bases and J by 8 bases, leaving 10 bases between them. CDR3 length equals 12 residues. The CDR3 DNA reads as TGTGCCAGCAGTCTACCCCCCCATGAGCAGTTCTTC. This sequence encodes CASSLPPHEQFF.

The gene calls are TRBV21-1 and TRBJ2-4; the table's D call of TRBD1 was not tested on the DNA. TRBV21-1 is flagged as a pseudogene. CDR3 length: 19 amino acids. CDR3 nucleotides: TGTGCCAGCAGCCTCCGGGACAGGGGGCTGGATCGGGCCAAAAACATTCAGTACTTC. This encodes CASSLRDRGLDRAKNIQYF.

This clonotype has only a few counts. This sequence joins TRBV4-1 and TRBJ1-5, with no clear D. V lost 0 bases to trimming and J lost 3 bases, with 9 bases between them. CDR3 length: 15 amino acids. Germline loops: CDR1 MGHRA, CDR2 YSYEKL. The chain's CDR3 is CASSQDPGLNQPQHF. The DNA for the CDR3 is TGCGCCAGCAGCCAAGACCCGGGCCTCAATCAGCCCCAGCATTTT.

The chain combines TRBV4-1 with TRBJ2-5; D not certain. Trimming shortened V by 0 bases and J by 5 bases, and 7 bases separated the two germline ends. Germline CDR1 reads MGHRA; CDR2 reads YSYEKL. CDR3 length: 13 residues. The chain's CDR3 is CASSQERYETQYF. Here the CDR3 DNA reads TGCGCCAGCAGCCAAGAAAGATATGAGACCCAGTACTTC.

This clonotype was recorded a few times. The V gene is TRBV5-1, the J gene TRBJ2-1; TRBD2 agrees at 7 bases. CDR3 size: 17 residues. Germline trimming cut 2 bases from V and 8 bases from J; bases unmatched to any gene: 16. In germline, CDR1 is SGHRS, CDR2 YFSETQ. The CDR3 DNA reads as TGCGCCAGCAGCTTAGGCAGGCGGGAGCGGGGTGTCGATGAGCAGTTCTTC. This codes for CASSLGRRERGVDEQFF. Together with reference TRBV5-1 and TRBJ2-1, the CDR3 gives the full variable domain: KAGVTQTPRYLIKTRGQQVTLSCSPISGHRSVSWYQQTPGQGLQFLFEYFSETQRNKGNFPGRFSGRQFSNSRSEMNVSTLELGDSALYLCASSLGRRERGVDEQFFGPGTRLTVL.

The chain employs TRBV5-1 and TRBJ2-1; 7 bases map to TRBD2. Trimming cost V 4 bases and J 4 bases; bases outside gene matches: 8. Germline-derived CDR1 and CDR2 are SGHRS and YFSETQ. There are 15 residues in the CDR3. CDR3: CASSAPGGWYNEQFF. CDR3 sequence (DNA): TGCGCCAGCAGCGCGCCGGGAGGTTGGTACAATGAGCAGTTCTTC. Variable domain in full (rest from reference TRBV5-1 and TRBJ2-1): KAGVTQTPRYLIKTRGQQVTLSCSPISGHRSVSWYQQTPGQGLQFLFEYFSETQRNKGNFPGRFSGRQFSNSRSEMNVSTLELGDSALYLCASSAPGGWYNEQFFGPGTRLTVL.

The chain is built from TRBV4-1 and TRBJ1-5, with no clear D. V lost 1 base and J 6 bases, leaving 7 bases between the germline ends. This CDR3 comprises 13 residues. Germline V gene sequence: CDR1 MGHRA, CDR2 YSYEKL. The CDR3 bases are TGCGCCAGCAGCCAAGTTCGAGTTCAGCCCCAGCATTTT. This translates into CASSQVRVQPQHF.

This chain links TRBV10-3 with TRBJ2-2; perhaps D is TRBD1 or TRBD2 (5 bases each). Trimming took 10 bases from V and 6 from J, leaving 15 bases between them. Germline loops: CDR1 ENHRY, CDR2 SYGVKD. There are 13 residues in the CDR3. CDR3: CATGSRDAGELFF. In DNA, the CDR3 is TGTGCCACAGGATCGAGGGACGCCGGGGAGCTGTTTTTT.

The chain combines TRBV10-2 with TRBJ2-7, with no clear D. The V end lost 2 bases, the J end lost 2 bases, and 13 bases lay between the germline ends. The CDR3 contains 15 residues. Germline CDR1 and CDR2: WSHSY and SAAADI. The CDR3: CASSEPGPFAYEQYF. The CDR3, as DNA: TGCGCCAGCAGTGAGCCCGGGCCCTTCGCCTACGAGCAGTACTTC.

The DNA for the CDR3 is TGTGCCAGCAGTTTACTAACAGGCCTCTATGGCTACACCTTC. Translating it yields CASSLLTGLYGYTF. This rearrangement joins TRBV12-3 or TRBV12-4 to TRBJ1-2, with D tentatively TRBD1 (5 bases). V lost 2 bases to trimming and J lost 4 bases, with 11 bases between them. CDR3 length: 14 residues.